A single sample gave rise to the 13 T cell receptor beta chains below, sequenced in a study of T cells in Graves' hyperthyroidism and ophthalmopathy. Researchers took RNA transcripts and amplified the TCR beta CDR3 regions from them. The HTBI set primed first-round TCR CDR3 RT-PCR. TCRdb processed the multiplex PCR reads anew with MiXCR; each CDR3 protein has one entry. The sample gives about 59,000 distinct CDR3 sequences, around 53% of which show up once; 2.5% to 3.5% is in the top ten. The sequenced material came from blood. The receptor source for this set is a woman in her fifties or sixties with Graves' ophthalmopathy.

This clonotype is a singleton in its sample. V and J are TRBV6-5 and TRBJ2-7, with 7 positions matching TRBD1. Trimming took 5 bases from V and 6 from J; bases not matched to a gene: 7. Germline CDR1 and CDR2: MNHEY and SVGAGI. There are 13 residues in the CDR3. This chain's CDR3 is CASSPTGVIEQYF. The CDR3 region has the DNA TGTGCCAGCAGTCCCACAGGGGTAATCGAGCAGTACTTC.

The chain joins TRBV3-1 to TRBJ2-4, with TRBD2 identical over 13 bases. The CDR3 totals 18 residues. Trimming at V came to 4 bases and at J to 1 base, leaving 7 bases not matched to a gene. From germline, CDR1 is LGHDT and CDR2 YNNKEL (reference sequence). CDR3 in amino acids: CASSRRTSGGYAKNIQYF. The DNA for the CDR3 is TGTGCCAGCAGCCGAAGGACTAGCGGGGGTTACGCCAAAAACATTCAGTACTTC. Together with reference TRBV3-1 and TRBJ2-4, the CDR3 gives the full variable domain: DTAVSQTPKYLVTQMGNDKSIKCEQNLGHDTMYWYKQDSKKFLKIMFSYNNKELIINETVPNRFSPKSPDKAHLNLHINSLELGDSAVYFCASSRRTSGGYAKNIQYFGAGTRLSVL.

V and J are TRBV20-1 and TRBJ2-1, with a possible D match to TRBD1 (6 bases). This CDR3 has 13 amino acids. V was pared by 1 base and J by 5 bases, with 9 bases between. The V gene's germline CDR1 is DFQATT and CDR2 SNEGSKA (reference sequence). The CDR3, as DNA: TGCAGTGCTAGAGGGGGGCGGGACAATGAGCAGTTCTTC. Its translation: CSARGGRDNEQFF.

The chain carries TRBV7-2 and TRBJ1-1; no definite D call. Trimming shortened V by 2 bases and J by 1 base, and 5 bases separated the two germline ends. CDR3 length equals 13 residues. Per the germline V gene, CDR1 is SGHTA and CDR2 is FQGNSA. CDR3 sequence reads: CASSLWENTEAFF. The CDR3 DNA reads TGTGCCAGCAGCTTATGGGAGAACACTGAAGCTTTCTTT.

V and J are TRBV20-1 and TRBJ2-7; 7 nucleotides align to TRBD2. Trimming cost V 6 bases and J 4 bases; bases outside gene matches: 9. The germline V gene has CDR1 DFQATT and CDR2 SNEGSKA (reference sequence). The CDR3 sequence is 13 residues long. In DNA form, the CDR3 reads TGCAGTGCCAGCGGCGGGAGTTTGTACGAGCAGTACTTC. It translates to CSASGGSLYEQYF.

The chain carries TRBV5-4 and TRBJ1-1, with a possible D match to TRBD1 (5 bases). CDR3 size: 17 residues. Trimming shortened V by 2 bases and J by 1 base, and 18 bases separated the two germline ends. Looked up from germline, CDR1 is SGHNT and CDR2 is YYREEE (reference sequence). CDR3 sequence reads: CASSLWGPGTENTEAFF. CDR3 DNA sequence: TGTGCCAGCAGCTTATGGGGCCCTGGCACAGAGAACACTGAAGCTTTCTTT.

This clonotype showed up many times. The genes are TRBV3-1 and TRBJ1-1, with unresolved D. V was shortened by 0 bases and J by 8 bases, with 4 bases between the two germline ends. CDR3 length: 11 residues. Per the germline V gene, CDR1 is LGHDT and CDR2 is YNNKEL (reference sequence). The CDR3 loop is CASSQDREAFF. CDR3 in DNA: TGTGCCAGCAGCCAAGATAGGGAAGCTTTCTTT. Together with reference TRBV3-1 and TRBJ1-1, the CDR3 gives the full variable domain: DTAVSQTPKYLVTQMGNDKSIKCEQNLGHDTMYWYKQDSKKFLKIMFSYNNKELIINETVPNRFSPKSPDKAHLNLHINSLELGDSAVYFCASSQDREAFFGQGTRLTVV.

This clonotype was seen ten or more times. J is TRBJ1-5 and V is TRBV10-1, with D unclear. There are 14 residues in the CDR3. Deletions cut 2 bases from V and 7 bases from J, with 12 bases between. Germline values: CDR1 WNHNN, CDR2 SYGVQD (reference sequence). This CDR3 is CASSESGVVQPQHF. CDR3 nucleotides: TGCGCCAGCAGTGAGAGCGGGGTAGTCCAGCCCCAGCATTTT.

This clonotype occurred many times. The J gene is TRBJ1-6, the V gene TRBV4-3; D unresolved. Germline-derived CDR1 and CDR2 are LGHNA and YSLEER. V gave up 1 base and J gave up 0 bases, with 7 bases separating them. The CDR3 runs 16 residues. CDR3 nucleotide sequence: TGCGCCAGCAGCCAAGCCTCGTACTCCTATAATTCACCCCTCCACTTT. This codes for CASSQASYSYNSPLHF.

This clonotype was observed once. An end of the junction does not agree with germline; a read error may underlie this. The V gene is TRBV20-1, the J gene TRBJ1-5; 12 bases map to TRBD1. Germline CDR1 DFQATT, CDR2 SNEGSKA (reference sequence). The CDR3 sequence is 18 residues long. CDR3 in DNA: TGCAATGCTAGGGGACAGGGACAGGGGGCGCCGAGGATTAAGCCCCAGCATTTT. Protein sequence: CNARGQGQGAPRIKPQHF.

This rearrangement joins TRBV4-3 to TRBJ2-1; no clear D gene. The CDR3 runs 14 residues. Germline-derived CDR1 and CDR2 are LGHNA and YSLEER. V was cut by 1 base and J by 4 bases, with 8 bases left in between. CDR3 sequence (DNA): TGCGCCAGCAGCCAAGCGGGTCGGTACAATGAGCAGTTCTTC. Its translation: CASSQAGRYNEQFF.

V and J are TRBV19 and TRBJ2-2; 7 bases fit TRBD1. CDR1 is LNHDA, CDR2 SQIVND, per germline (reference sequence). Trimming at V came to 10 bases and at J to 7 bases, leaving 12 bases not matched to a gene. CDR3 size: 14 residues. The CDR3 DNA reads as TGTGCCACCTCACTCGACAGGGTTGGCGGGGAGCTGTTTTTT. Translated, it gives CATSLDRVGGELFF. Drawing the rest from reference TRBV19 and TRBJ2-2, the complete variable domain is DGGITQSPKYLFRKEGQNVTLSCEQNLNHDAMYWYRQDPGQGLRLIYYSQIVNDFQKGDIAEGYSVSREKKESFPLTVTSAQKNPTAFYLCATSLDRVGGELFFGEGSRLTVL.

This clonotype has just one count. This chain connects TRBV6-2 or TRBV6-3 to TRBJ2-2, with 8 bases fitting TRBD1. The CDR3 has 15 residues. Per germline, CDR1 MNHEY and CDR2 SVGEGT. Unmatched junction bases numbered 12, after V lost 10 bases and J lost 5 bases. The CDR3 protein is CATTDRGSRTGELFF. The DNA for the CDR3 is TGTGCCACCACTGACAGGGGCAGTCGAACCGGGGAGCTGTTTTTT.